This T cell receptor (beta chain) is from a study of response to subunit inactivated influenza vaccine. From germline, CDR1 is SGHTA and CDR2 FQGNSA. This CDR3 spans 14 amino acids. V trimming: 5 bases; J trimming: 1 base; junction bases outside the gene matches: 2. Each CDR3 protein gets one entry after TCRdb re-called the RT-PCR reads with MiXCR. Of roughly 570,000 distinct CDR3 sequences in the sample, 10% to 15% are singletons; the top ten hold around 13%. This clonotype appeared many times. The chain joins TRBV7-2 to TRBJ2-7; 10 bases fit TRBD2. The sequence derives from a man aged 50-60 years who received an inactivated influenza vaccine. The sequencing here drew on PBMCs from blood, taken about 40 days after vaccination. For the CDR3, the DNA is TGTGCCAGCAGCCCACTAGCGGGATCCTACGAGCAGTACTTC. It is translated as CASSPLAGSYEQYF.